This T cell receptor (beta chain) comes out of a study of follicular helper T cells after annual influenza vaccination. Study-wide background: Blood was drawn on days 0, 7 and 28 after vaccination. For some subjects, blood spans the 2013-2014, 2014-2015 and 2015-2016 annual vaccinations.

As to time point: 2014-2015 season, 7 days after vaccination. Cells are cTfh (non-naive CD4+CXCR5+PD-1+), split by ICOS and CD38 into double-positive or double-negative. There are 15 residues in the CDR3. The V end lost 2 bases, the J end lost 3 bases, and 13 bases lay between the germline ends. The germline CDR1 and CDR2 sequences are KGHSH and LQKENI. Measured with immunoSEQ multiplex PCR; TCRdb has only the in-frame clones, and not every one. In the table there are about 16,000 clones, roughly 84% of which are singletons. About this clone: Its antigen is undetermined.

General study points: ICOS+CD38+ cTfh clonality change tracked circulating plasmablast frequency change.

The V call is TRBV18, the J call TRBJ1-2; D is perhaps TRBD1 (5 bases). The sample consisted of CXCR5+ CD38- circulating T follicular helper cells from blood, taken 7 days after influenza vaccination. The subset is: circulating Tfh, non-naive CD4+CXCR5+PD-1+ (ICOS+CD38+ or ICOS-CD38-). This TCR came from an adult who received the influenza vaccine. DNA for the CDR3: TGTGCCAGCTCACCAGGCCAGGGCCGCTACTATGGCTACACCTTC. Translation: CASSPGQGRYYGYTF.